The source of this T cell receptor (beta chain) is a study of CD8 T cells in Susac syndrome. RNA amounts of roughly 0.45 to 1 ug underwent reverse transcription with random hexamers. The CDR3 of TCR beta was amplified by immunoSEQ multiplex PCR across 54 Vbeta and 13 Jbeta. TCRdb processed the immunoSEQ multiplex PCR reads anew with MiXCR; each CDR3 protein has one entry. The sample holds 150,000 to 200,000 distinct CDR3 sequences; around 90% are singletons and the top ten take approximately 0.075%. The germline V gene has CDR1 DFQATT and CDR2 SNEGSKA (reference sequence). This CDR3 has 16 residues. Trimming stripped 0 bases from V and 2 bases from J, with 14 bases between.

The source material was CD4+ T cells from PBMCs. The chain has TRBV20-1 and TRBJ2-1; either TRBD1 or TRBD2 may supply D (5 bases each). The clonotype was recovered from a human donor in good health. For the CDR3, the DNA is TGCAGTGCTAGAGATAGGGCAGGGAGTCCCTACAATGAGCAGTTCTTC. This codes for CSARDRAGSPYNEQFF.